These T cell receptor beta chains were read from a single sample in a study of T cells after yellow fever vaccination. TCRdb called the 5' RACE reads again in MiXCR, with one record for every CDR3 protein. The data show about 73,000 distinct CDR3 sequences, roughly 7.4% seen once. The sample consisted of CD8+ T cells sorted from PBMCs, taken on the day of the yellow fever booster vaccination. Receptor source: a man under 40 who received the YFV17D yellow fever vaccine. The CDR3 runs from the conserved cysteine through the conserved F or W. Each record gives: clone size, J gene, D gene, V gene, CDR3 DNA, CDR3 protein. A D gene is named only where the DNA matches it firmly. Not every row has a clone size; where given, it reads once, few, many or a size class.

. TRBJ2-3 TRBD2 TRBV14 TGTACCAGCAGCCCTACGGACTGGAGCGGGAATGAAGATACGCAGTATTTT CTSSPTDWSGNEDTQYF
few TRBJ2-5 . TRBV12-3/TRBV12-4 TGTGCCAGCAGTTTCCTATACCTCCAAGAGACCCAGTACTTC CASSFLYLQETQYF
few TRBJ2-1 . TRBV11-2 TGTGCCAGCTGGGTGAAGGGAACCTACAATGAGCAGTTCTTC CASWVKGTYNEQFF
. TRBJ1-1 . TRBV6-5 TGTGCCAGCAGTTACGGGCAGGCGATGGCTTTT CASSYGQAMAF
. TRBJ2-3 . TRBV20-1 TGCAGTGCTAGAGGGGGAGTTAACACAGATACGCAGTATTTT CSARGGVNTDTQYF
few TRBJ2-5 TRBD2 TRBV20-1 TGCAGTGCTAGAGGTTCGGTGCTAGCGGCCCATGCGGAGACCCAGTACTTC CSARGSVLAAHAETQYF
few TRBJ2-1 . TRBV2 TGTGCCAGCAGTGACCCCGGGACTTTGCTGCTGAATGAGCAGTTCTTC CASSDPGTLLLNEQFF
many TRBJ2-2 . TRBV12-3/TRBV12-4 TGTGCCAGCAGTCAGTTCCGGGGGGCGAAGACCGGGGAGCTGTTTTTT CASSQFRGAKTGELFF
. TRBJ1-1 . TRBV12-3/TRBV12-4 TGTGCCAGCAGTGGCTCCCAGAACACTGAAGCTTTCTTT CASSGSQNTEAFF
many TRBJ2-3 . TRBV6-2/TRBV6-3 TGTGCCAGCAGCTCGATGGCGGATACGCAGTATTTT CASSSMADTQYF
few TRBJ2-3 TRBD2 TRBV28 TGTGCCAGCAGGGGACTAGCCGGGACAGATACGCAGTATTTT CASRGLAGTDTQYF
. TRBJ1-4 . TRBV20-1 TGCAGTGCTAGTCAGGTTCCAGGGAATGAAAAACTGTTTTTT CSASQVPGNEKLFF
. TRBJ2-1 . TRBV29-1 TGCAGCGTTGAAATAGGGACGTCCTACAATGAGCAGTTCTTC CSVEIGTSYNEQFF
few TRBJ2-5 . TRBV2 TGTGCCAGCCGCCCATCTGGCCCGGGACCCCACGAGACCCAGTACTTC CASRPSGPGPHETQYF
many TRBJ2-7 . TRBV7-2 TGTGCCAGCAGCTTGTGGAGCTCCTACGAGCAGTACTTC CASSLWSSYEQYF
. TRBJ2-1 . TRBV7-9 TGTGCCAGCATGAAGAGCGATGAGCAGTTCTTC CASMKSDEQFF
. TRBJ2-3 . TRBV12-3/TRBV12-4 TGTGCCAGCAGTTTCCCCGGGGGAGGCACAGATACGCAGTATTTT CASSFPGGGTDTQYF
many TRBJ1-5 TRBD1 TRBV5-1 TGCGCCAGCAGCTTTTTAGACAGGGCGGGCAATCAGCCCCAGCATTTT CASSFLDRAGNQPQHF
many TRBJ2-7 . TRBV20-1 TGCAGTGCTAACCCCCCAGGGGGGTATAGGAACGAGCAGTACTTC CSANPPGGYRNEQYF
many TRBJ2-7 . TRBV7-9 TGTGCCAGCAGCATGAGCTCCTACGAGCGGTACTTC CASSMSSYERYF
few TRBJ2-7 TRBD1 TRBV18 TGTGCCAGCTCCCCGGGGACAGGGGTCCCCTACGAGCAGTACTTC CASSPGTGVPYEQYF
many TRBJ2-7 . TRBV5-5 TGTGCCAGCAGCCTGGTCGTTGAGGAGCAGTACTTC CASSLVVEEQYF
. TRBJ2-7 TRBD2 TRBV29-1 TGCAGCGCTAGCGGGCAGAGCTCCTACGAGCAGTACTTC CSASGQSSYEQYF
few TRBJ2-5 TRBD2 TRBV7-2 TGTGCCAGCAGCTTAGCCTCCGGGACTAGTGGAATTAAAGAGACCCAGTACTTC CASSLASGTSGIKETQYF
many TRBJ2-1 TRBD2 TRBV3-1 TGTGCCAGCAGCCAACACCGAAATTTGCTCAGGACTAGCGGGAGTCTCGATGAGCAGTTCTTC CASSQHRNLLRTSGSLDEQFF
few TRBJ2-7 . TRBV11-2 TGTGCCAGCAGCTTAACGGGACTTAACTACGAGCAGTACTTC CASSLTGLNYEQYF
. TRBJ2-6 . TRBV12-5 TGTGCTAGTGGTTTTAAATCCTCTGGGGCCAACGTCCTGACTTTC CASGFKSSGANVLTF
many TRBJ1-1 . TRBV5-1 TGCGCCAGCAGCCCCCCGGCGGGGGGCCAGGGCCCTGAAGCTTTCTTT CASSPPAGGQGPEAFF
few TRBJ2-3 . TRBV12-3/TRBV12-4 TGTGCCAGCAGTTTCACCACTAGCCTCAGCACAGATACGCAGTATTTT CASSFTTSLSTDTQYF
. TRBJ2-7 TRBD2 TRBV19 TGTGCCAGTAGTATACGTGCGGGAGGGTCCTACGAGCAGTACTTC CASSIRAGGSYEQYF
. TRBJ2-7 . TRBV9 TGTGCCAGCAGCGTAGAGAGCGGCTACGAGCAGTACTTC CASSVESGYEQYF